What follows are 22 T cell receptor beta chains derived from one specimen sequenced in a study of cytomegalovirus exposure and HLA in healthy donors. Clones were sequenced by immunoSEQ multiplex PCR, and TCRdb holds only the in-frame ones, with some missing. The sample shows under 200,000 clones, 70% to 90% of them seen only once. The sequencing input was PBMCs. The receptors come from a woman between 18 and 29 years old in good health and CMV-seronegative.

The gene calls are TRBV6-5 and TRBJ1-2; D not resolved. The germline gives CDR1 MNHEY, CDR2 SVGAGI. The CDR3 totals 14 residues. Trimming pared 0 bases from V and 5 bases from J, leaving 10 bases between. CDR3 in amino acids: CASSYSSGGYGYTF. CDR3 nucleotides: TGTGCCAGCAGTTACTCGAGCGGAGGGTATGGCTACACCTTC.

The V call is TRBV19, the J call TRBJ2-7; D unresolved. Trimming shortened V by 4 bases and J by 1 base, and 11 bases separated the two germline ends. Looked up from germline, CDR1 is LNHDA and CDR2 is SQIVND (reference sequence). This CDR3 has 14 residues. The DNA for the CDR3 is TGTGCCAGTAGTACGACCTCGACTTCCTACGAGCAGTACTTC. This codes for CASSTTSTSYEQYF.

The CDR3 DNA reads as TGTGCCAGCAAAAGGAGACAGGGGGAGAACACTGAAGCTTTCTTT. This codes for CASKRRQGENTEAFF. This sequence joins TRBV6-1 and TRBJ1-1, with 9 bases fitting TRBD1. V lost 7 bases, J lost 1 base, and 7 bases stayed unmatched. Germline CDR1 MNHNS, CDR2 SASEGT. The CDR3 runs to 15 residues.

The chain uses TRBV11-2 and TRBJ2-5, with D possibly being TRBD1 (5 bases). This CDR3 has 12 amino acids. Trimming shortened V by 8 bases and J by 5 bases, and 12 bases separated the two germline ends. Looked up from germline, CDR1 is SGHAT and CDR2 is FQNNGV. In nucleotides, the CDR3 is TGTGCCAGCTTTGGGGCCGGGGAGACCCAGTACTTC. It specifies CASFGAGETQYF. The whole variable domain, remainder taken from reference TRBV11-2 and TRBJ2-5, is EAGVAQSPRYKIIEKRQSVAFWCNPISGHATLYWYQQILGQGPKLLIQFQNNGVVDDSQLPKDRFSAERLKGVDSTLKIQPAKLEDSAVYLCASFGAGETQYFGPGTRLLVL.

The chain combines TRBV5-1 with TRBJ1-3, with TRBD1 as a possible D gene (5 bases). V was cut by 3 bases and J by 7 bases, with 14 bases left in between. Germline V gives CDR1 SGHRS, CDR2 YFSETQ. The CDR3 covers 14 residues. Here the CDR3 reads CASSYQTDANTIYF. CDR3 coding DNA: TGCGCCAGCAGCTACCAGACAGATGCGAACACCATATATTTT.

The chain combines TRBV2 with TRBJ1-2, with 8 bases identical to TRBD1. CDR3 length: 16 amino acids. The V gene end was trimmed by 6 bases and the J gene end by 0 bases; junction bases not matched to a gene: 9. Germline V CDR1 and CDR2: SNHLY, FYNNEI. As DNA, the CDR3 is TGTGCCAGCAGGAGGCGGGACAGGCCTTCTAACTATGGCTACACCTTC. Its translation: CASRRRDRPSNYGYTF.

The chain uses TRBV6-8 and TRBJ1-1; no firm D call. V dropped 9 bases and J dropped 0 bases, with 5 bases sitting between them. The germline CDR1 and CDR2 sequences are MNHGY and SAAAGT. The CDR3 has 11 residues. CDR3 sequence reads: CARQLNTEAFF. Here the CDR3 DNA reads TGTGCCAGGCAGTTGAACACTGAAGCTTTCTTT.

This chain joins TRBV9 and TRBJ2-3; maybe TRBD2 (7 bases). From germline, CDR1 is SGDLS and CDR2 YYNGEE. This CDR3 is 13 amino acids long. Trimming stripped 7 bases from V and 3 bases from J, with 12 bases between. DNA of the CDR3: TGTGCCAGCGGCGGGGGCCCGACAGATACGCAGTATTTT. Protein sequence: CASGGGPTDTQYF.

This rearrangement joins TRBV10-1 to TRBJ2-3; TRBD2 might be the D (5 bases). The CDR3 loop spans 16 amino acids. Germline V gene data show CDR1 as WNHNN and CDR2 as SYGVQD (reference sequence). V lost 2 bases and J lost 3, with 15 bases in between. The CDR3 nucleotides read TGCGCCAGCAGTGAGGGGCGGGCTGCTATGACAGATACGCAGTATTTT. It codes for CASSEGRAAMTDTQYF.

This chain connects TRBV4-1 to TRBJ2-5; TRBD1 matches at 7 bases. V shed 2 bases and J 3 bases; nucleotides not matched to a gene: 6. The germline V gene encodes CDR1 MGHRA and CDR2 YSYEKL. This CDR3 comprises 15 residues. Here the CDR3 reads CASSQPQGLEETQYF. CDR3 in DNA: TGCGCCAGCAGCCAACCACAGGGGCTAGAAGAGACCCAGTACTTC.

The chain combines TRBV15 with TRBJ1-1, with D perhaps matching TRBD1 (5 bases). From germline, CDR1 is LNHNV and CDR2 YYDKDF (reference sequence). V was trimmed by 0 bases and J by 3 bases, leaving 14 bases between them. The CDR3 has 16 residues. CDR3 in DNA: TGTGCCACCAGCAGAGAGTTAGGGGCGGGGGACACTGAAGCTTTCTTT. This codes for CATSRELGAGDTEAFF.

This chain joins TRBV7-2 and TRBJ2-7; D is possibly TRBD2 (5 bases). The germline gives CDR1 SGHTA, CDR2 FQGNSA. This CDR3 spans 15 amino acids. Trimming pared 1 base from V and 5 bases from J, leaving 15 bases between. CDR3 nucleotide sequence: TGTGCCAGCAGCTTAGTAAGAGGCCTAGCCAACGAGCAGTACTTC. This encodes CASSLVRGLANEQYF.

The rearrangement uses TRBV19 and TRBJ1-5; the D gene is possibly TRBD1 (5 bases). V gave up 0 bases and J gave up 6 bases, with 15 bases separating them. The CDR3 covers 16 residues. Germline lookup yields CDR1 LNHDA and CDR2 SQIVND (reference sequence). The CDR3 coding sequence is TGTGCCAGTAGTATAGAGAAGGGGAAAGCTCCTCAGCCCCAGCATTTT. Translation: CASSIEKGKAPQPQHF.

A single count supports this clone. V is TRBV7-9 and J is TRBJ1-6; weak D call: TRBD1 (5 bases). CDR1 SEHNR and CDR2 FQNEAQ come from the germline V gene (reference sequence). Trimming pared 2 bases from V and 7 bases from J, leaving 9 bases between. The CDR3 loop spans 14 amino acids. The CDR3 DNA reads TGTGCCAGCAGCTTATACAGGACAAATTCACCCCTCCACTTT. It yields the protein CASSLYRTNSPLHF.

V usage is TRBV9 and J usage is TRBJ1-1; 7 bases match TRBD1. The CDR3 covers 17 residues. The germline V gene encodes CDR1 SGDLS and CDR2 YYNGEE. V was clipped by 2 bases and J by 0 bases; unmatched bases: 10. The CDR3 protein is CASSVWTGPIMNTEAFF. In DNA, the CDR3 is TGTGCCAGCAGCGTTTGGACAGGTCCTATAATGAACACTGAAGCTTTCTTT.

This clone was seen a single time. V gene TRBV9 combines with J gene TRBJ2-6, with TRBD2 matching 13 bases. CDR1 is SGDLS and CDR2 is YYNGEE in the germline V gene. The V segment lost 2 bases and the J segment 2 bases; nucleotides outside the gene matches: 10. This CDR3 spans 20 amino acids. This chain's CDR3 is CASSVIPGLAGIAGANVLTF. The CDR3 region has the DNA TGTGCCAGCAGCGTCATCCCGGGACTAGCGGGAATCGCTGGGGCCAACGTCCTGACTTTC. The full variable domain, its missing parts supplied by reference TRBV9 and TRBJ2-6, is DSGVTQTPKHLITATGQRVTLRCSPRSGDLSVYWYQQSLDQGLQFLIQYYNGEERAKGNILERFSAQQFPDLHSELNLSSLELGDSALYFCASSVIPGLAGIAGANVLTFGAGSRLTVL.

This chain uses TRBV7-9 with TRBJ1-1; tentative D call: TRBD1 (6 bases). In germline, CDR1 is SEHNR, CDR2 FQNEAQ (reference sequence). CDR3 length: 13 amino acids. The V gene lost 5 bases and the J gene lost 5 bases, with 12 bases spanning the gap. The CDR3 reads CASSEHRDTEAFF. The CDR3, as DNA: TGTGCCAGCAGCGAACACAGGGATACTGAAGCTTTCTTT.

The chain has TRBV12-5 and TRBJ2-2; no reliable D call. The CDR3 consists of 15 residues. Germline V lookup: CDR1 LGHNT, CDR2 FRNRAP. V dropped 1 base and J dropped 3 bases, with 9 bases sitting between them. The CDR3 DNA reads TGTGCTAGTGGTTTGGGGGCAGGTGACACCGGGGAGCTGTTTTTT. Its translation is CASGLGAGDTGELFF.

The chain couples TRBV4-1 to TRBJ2-7, with TRBD2 matching over 11 bases. Germline CDR1 reads MGHRA; CDR2 reads YSYEKL. The CDR3 spans 16 residues. The junction had 6 bases not matched to a gene; V was cut back by 1 base and J by 4 bases. The chain's CDR3 is CASSQGRASGRYEQYF. The DNA for the CDR3 is TGCGCCAGCAGCCAAGGAAGGGCTAGCGGGAGGTACGAGCAGTACTTC.

The chain employs TRBV9 and TRBJ2-7; 8 nucleotides agree with TRBD1. This CDR3 contains 16 residues. V gave up 0 bases and J gave up 3 bases; unmatched junction bases: 8. CDR1 and CDR2 (germline): SGDLS, YYNGEE. The CDR3 region is CASSVGTGREYYEQYF. The CDR3 nucleotides read TGTGCCAGCAGCGTAGGGACAGGGAGAGAGTACTACGAGCAGTACTTC.

This clone was found once. V usage is TRBV7-2 and J usage is TRBJ2-1; 8 bases are shared with TRBD2. The trim removed 5 bases at V and 6 bases at J, leaving 9 bases unmatched. Germline assignment: CDR1 SGHTA and CDR2 FQGNSA. The CDR3 spans 15 residues. CDR3 amino acids: CASSPLAATTNEQFF. For the CDR3, the DNA is TGTGCCAGCAGCCCACTAGCGGCAACTACCAATGAGCAGTTCTTC. Full variable domain (remainder filled in from reference TRBV7-2 and TRBJ2-1): GAGVSQSPSNKVTEKGKDVELRCDPISGHTALYWYRQSLGQGLEFLIYFQGNSAPDKSGLPSDRFSAERTGGSVSTLTIQRTQQEDSAVYLCASSPLAATTNEQFFGPGTRLTVL.

This clone has only a few counts. The gene calls are TRBV7-9 and TRBJ2-1; 7 bases align to TRBD2. The CDR3 totals 14 residues. V was pared by 1 base and J by 7 bases, with 4 bases of the junction left unmatched. Germline V CDR1 and CDR2: SEHNR, FQNEAQ (reference sequence). The CDR3 spells CASSLEMGGNEQFF. CDR3 bases: TGTGCCAGCAGCTTAGAAATGGGGGGGAATGAGCAGTTCTTC.